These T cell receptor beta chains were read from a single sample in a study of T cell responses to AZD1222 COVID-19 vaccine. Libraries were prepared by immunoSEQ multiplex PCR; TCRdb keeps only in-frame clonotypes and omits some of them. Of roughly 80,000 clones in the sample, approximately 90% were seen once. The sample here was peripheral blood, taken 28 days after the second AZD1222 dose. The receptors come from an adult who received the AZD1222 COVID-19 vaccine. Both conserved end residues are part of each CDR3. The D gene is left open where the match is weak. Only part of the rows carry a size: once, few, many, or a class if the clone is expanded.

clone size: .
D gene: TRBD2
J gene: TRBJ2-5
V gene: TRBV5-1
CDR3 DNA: TGCGCCAGCAGCCCTGCGGGGGGCGGTCAGGAGACCCAGTACTTC
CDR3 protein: CASSPAGGGQETQYF

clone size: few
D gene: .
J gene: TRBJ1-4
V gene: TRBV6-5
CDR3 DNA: TGTGCCAGCAGGGCCACAACTAATGAAAAACTGTTTTTT
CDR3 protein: CASRATTNEKLFF

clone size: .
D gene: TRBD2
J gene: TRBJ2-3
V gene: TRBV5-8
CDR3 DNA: TGTGCCAGCAGCCCATCCGGGACTAGCGGGGGGGTGGCAGATACGCAGTATTTT
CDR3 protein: CASSPSGTSGGVADTQYF

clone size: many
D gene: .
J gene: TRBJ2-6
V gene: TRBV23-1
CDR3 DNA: TGCGCCAGCAGTGGGCAGGGAAGTGCTGGGGCCAACGTCCTGACTTTC
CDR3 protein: CASSGQGSAGANVLTF

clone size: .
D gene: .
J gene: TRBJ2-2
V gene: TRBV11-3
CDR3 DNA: TGTGCCAGCAGCTCCAGGGGCACCGGGGAGCTGTTTTTT
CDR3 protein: CASSSRGTGELFF

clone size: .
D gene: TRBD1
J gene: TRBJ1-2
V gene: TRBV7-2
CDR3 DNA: TGTGCCAGCAGCTTAGGGACAGGGGGCGTCTATGGCTACACCTTC
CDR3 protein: CASSLGTGGVYGYTF

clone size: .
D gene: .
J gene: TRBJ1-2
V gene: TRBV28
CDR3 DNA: TGTGCCAGCAGTTCTCAGGGGCTTACGAAACAGCGGGGCTACACCTTC
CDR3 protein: CASSSQGLTKQRGYTF

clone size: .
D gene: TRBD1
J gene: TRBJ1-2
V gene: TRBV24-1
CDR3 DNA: TGTGCCACCAGTGGTTCTCCGGGACAGGAATACTATGGCTACACCTTC
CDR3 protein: CATSGSPGQEYYGYTF

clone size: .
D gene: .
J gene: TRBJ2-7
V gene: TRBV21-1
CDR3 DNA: TGTGCCAGCAGCCAGAGTGACAGGGGGCGAAGTATCCACGAGCAGTACTTC
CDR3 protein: CASSQSDRGRSIHEQYF

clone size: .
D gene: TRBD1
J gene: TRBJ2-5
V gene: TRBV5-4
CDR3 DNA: TGTGCCAGCAGCCCGACTCCCGACAGGGGGGGAGAGACCCAGTACTTC
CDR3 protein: CASSPTPDRGGETQYF

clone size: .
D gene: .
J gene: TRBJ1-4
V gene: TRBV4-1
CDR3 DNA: TGCGCCAGCAGCCCCGGAACTTCAGGTATAAATGAAAAACTGTTTTTT
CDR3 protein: CASSPGTSGINEKLFF

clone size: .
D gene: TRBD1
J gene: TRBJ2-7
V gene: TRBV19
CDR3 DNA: TGTGCCAGTAGTATTATGGGTACAGGGGTCGAGCAGTACTTC
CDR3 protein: CASSIMGTGVEQYF

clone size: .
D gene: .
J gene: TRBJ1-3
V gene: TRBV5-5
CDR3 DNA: TGTGCCAGCACCCCGAGGATCACCCTCTTCGACACCATATATTTT
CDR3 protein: CASTPRITLFDTIYF

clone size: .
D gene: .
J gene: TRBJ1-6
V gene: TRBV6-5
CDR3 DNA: TGTGCCAGCAGGACAGGAAATTCACCCCTCCACTTT
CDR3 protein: CASRTGNSPLHF

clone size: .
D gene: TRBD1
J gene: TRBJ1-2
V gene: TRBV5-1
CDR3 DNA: TGCGCCAGCAGGCAAGCAACAGGGGGCTATGGCTACACCTTC
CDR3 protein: CASRQATGGYGYTF

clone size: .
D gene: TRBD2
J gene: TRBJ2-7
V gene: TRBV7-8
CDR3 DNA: TGTGCCAGCAGCTTAGCGGGTGGTAGCGGGGGACTCCACGAGCAGTACTTC
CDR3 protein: CASSLAGGSGGLHEQYF

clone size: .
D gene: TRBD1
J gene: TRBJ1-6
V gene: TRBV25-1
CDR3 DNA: TGTGCCAGCAGTGATCCGACAGGGGGGAATAATTCACCCCTCCACTTT
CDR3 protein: CASSDPTGGNNSPLHF

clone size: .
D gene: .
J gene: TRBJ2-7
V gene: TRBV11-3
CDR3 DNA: TGTGCCAGCAGCTTAGGGACAGCTTACGAGCAGTACTTC
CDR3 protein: CASSLGTAYEQYF

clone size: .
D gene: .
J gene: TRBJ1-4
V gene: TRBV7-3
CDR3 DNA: TGTGCCAGCAGCTTAACAGGGAGCACTAATGAAAAACTGTTTTTT
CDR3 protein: CASSLTGSTNEKLFF

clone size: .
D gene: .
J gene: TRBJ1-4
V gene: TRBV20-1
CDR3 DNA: TGCAGTGCTAGATGGGGTGAAAAACTGTTTTTT
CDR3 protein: CSARWGEKLFF

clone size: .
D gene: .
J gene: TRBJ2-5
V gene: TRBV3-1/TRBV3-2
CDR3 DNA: TGTGCCAGCAGCGGGGGAACGGGACATCAAGAGACCCAGTACTTC
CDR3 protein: CASSGGTGHQETQYF

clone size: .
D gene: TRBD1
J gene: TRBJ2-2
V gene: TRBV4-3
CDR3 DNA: TGCGCCAGCCGCGGGACAGGGAACACCGGGGAGCTGTTTTTT
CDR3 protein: CASRGTGNTGELFF

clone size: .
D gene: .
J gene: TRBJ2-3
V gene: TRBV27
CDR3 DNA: TGTGCCAGCAGTCCCCGGCAGGGGAATCGTTTGCAAGATACGCAGTATTTT
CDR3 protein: CASSPRQGNRLQDTQYF

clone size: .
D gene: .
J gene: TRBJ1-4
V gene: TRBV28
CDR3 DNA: TGTGCCAGCAGTTTATGGGGCCAGGGGCCCGATGAAAAACTGTTTTTT
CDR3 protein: CASSLWGQGPDEKLFF

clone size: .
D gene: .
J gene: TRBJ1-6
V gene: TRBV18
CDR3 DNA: TGTGCCAGCTCTTCGGGAGGGAAAGATTCACCCCTCCACTTT
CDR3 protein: CASSSGGKDSPLHF

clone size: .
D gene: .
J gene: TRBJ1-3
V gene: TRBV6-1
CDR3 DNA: TGTGCCAGCAGTGAACAATTCACCATATATTTT
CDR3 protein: CASSEQFTIYF

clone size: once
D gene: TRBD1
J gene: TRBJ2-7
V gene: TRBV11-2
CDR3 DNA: TGTGCCAGCAGCTTGGGCGGGACAGGGAGTAACGAGCAGTACTTC
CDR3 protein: CASSLGGTGSNEQYF

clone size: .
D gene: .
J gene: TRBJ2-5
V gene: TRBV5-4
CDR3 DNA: TGTGCCAGCAGCTCGGGGGAAGGGGTGGAGACCCAGTACTTC
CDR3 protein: CASSSGEGVETQYF

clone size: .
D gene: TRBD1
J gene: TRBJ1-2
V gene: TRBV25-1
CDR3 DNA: TGTGCCAGCAGTGATGGCAGGGGGGCCAACTATGGCTACACCTTC
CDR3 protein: CASSDGRGANYGYTF

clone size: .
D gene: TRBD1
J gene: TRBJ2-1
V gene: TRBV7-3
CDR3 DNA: TGTGCCAGCAGCCCTGGACAGGGAACCTACAATGAGCAGTTCTTC
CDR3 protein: CASSPGQGTYNEQFF

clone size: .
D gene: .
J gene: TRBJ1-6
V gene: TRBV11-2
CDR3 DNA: TGTGCCAGCAGCGCGACAGGAGGGGGATCACCCCTCCACTTT
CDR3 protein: CASSATGGGSPLHF

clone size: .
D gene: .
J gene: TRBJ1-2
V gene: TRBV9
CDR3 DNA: TGTGCCAGCAGCGCCGAGGGGAACCCTAGCTATGGCTACACCTTC
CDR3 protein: CASSAEGNPSYGYTF

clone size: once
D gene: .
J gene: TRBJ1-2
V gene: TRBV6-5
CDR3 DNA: TGTGCCAGCAGTTACCCCGACGCCTGGACCAGGGAGGGCTACACCTTC
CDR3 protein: CASSYPDAWTREGYTF

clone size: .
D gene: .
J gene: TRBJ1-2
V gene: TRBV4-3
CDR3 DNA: TGCGCCAGCAGCCCCACCGACCCAGGGTATGGCTACACCTTC
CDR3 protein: CASSPTDPGYGYTF

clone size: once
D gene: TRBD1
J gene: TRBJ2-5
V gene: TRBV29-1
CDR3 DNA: TGCAGCGTGATCTTGGACAGGGGAGACCAAGAGACCCAGTACTTC
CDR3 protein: CSVILDRGDQETQYF

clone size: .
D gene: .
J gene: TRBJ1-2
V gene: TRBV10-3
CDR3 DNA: TGTGCCATCAGTGGAGTCGGGCGACGGGACCCCCCTAGTCGGGGTGGCTACACCTTC
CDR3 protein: CAISGVGRRDPPSRGGYTF

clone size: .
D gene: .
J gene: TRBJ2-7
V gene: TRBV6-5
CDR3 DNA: TGTGCCAGCAGTTACGGACTCTCCTACGAGCAGTACTTC
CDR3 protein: CASSYGLSYEQYF

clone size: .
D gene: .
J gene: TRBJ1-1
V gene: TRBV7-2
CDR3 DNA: TGTGCCAGCAGCCGGACGATGGGGGCGACTGAAGCTTTCTTT
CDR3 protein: CASSRTMGATEAFF

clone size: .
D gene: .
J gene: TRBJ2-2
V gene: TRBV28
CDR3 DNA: TGTGCCAGCAGTTTGAACACCGGGGAGCTGTTTTTT
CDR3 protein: CASSLNTGELFF

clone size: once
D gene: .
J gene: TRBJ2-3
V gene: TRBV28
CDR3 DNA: TGTGCCCTCCGGGACACTGACACAGATACGCAGTATTTT
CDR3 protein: CALRDTDTDTQYF

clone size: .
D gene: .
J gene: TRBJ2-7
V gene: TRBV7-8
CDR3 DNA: TGTGCCAGCAGCTTAAACGGACAGACCTACGAGCAGTACTTC
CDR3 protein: CASSLNGQTYEQYF

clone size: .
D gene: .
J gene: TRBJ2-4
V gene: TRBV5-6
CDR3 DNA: TGTGCCAGCAGCCCCGACAGGTCGCTAGCCAAAAACATTCAGTACTTC
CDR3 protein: CASSPDRSLAKNIQYF

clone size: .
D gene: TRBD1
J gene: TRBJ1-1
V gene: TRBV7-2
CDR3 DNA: TGTGCCAGCAGCCTGGGGGGACAGGGAATGAACACTGAAGCTTTCTTT
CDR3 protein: CASSLGGQGMNTEAFF

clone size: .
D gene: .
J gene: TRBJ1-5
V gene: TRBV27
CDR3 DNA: TGTGCCAGCAGTTTATCAGGTCTCAATCAGCCCCAGCATTTT
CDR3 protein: CASSLSGLNQPQHF

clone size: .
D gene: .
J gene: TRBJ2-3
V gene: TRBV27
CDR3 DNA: TGTGCCAGCAGTCCCCAGACAGGACCTCACACAGATACGCAGTATTTT
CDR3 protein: CASSPQTGPHTDTQYF

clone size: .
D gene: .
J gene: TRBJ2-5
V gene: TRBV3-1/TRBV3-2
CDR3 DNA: TGTGCCAGCAGCCGAGGACAGCAAGAGACCCAGTACTTC
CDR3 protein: CASSRGQQETQYF

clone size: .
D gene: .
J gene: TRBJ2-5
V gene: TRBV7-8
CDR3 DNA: TGTGCCAGCAGCCGCCGAGGGGGAGAGACCCAGTACTTC
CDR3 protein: CASSRRGGETQYF

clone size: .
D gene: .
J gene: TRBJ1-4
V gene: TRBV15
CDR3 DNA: TGTGCCACCAGCAGAGATAGGGTGGCCTCGGGCCAAAGGGAAAAACTGTTTTTT
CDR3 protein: CATSRDRVASGQREKLFF

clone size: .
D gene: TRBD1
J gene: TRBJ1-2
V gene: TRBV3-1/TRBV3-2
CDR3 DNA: TGTGCCAGCAGCCGACAGGGGGCGAACTATGGCTACACCTTC
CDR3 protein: CASSRQGANYGYTF